This TCR beta chain was documented in a study of shared clonotypes between healthy human individuals. Study information: Donors had three CD4 naive, three CD4 memory, two CD8 naive and one CD8 memory plate apiece.

CDR1 is MNHNS, CDR2 SASEGT, per germline. V dropped 8 bases and J dropped 3; count of bases not matched to a gene: 4. The CDR3 sequence is 12 residues long. Notes on this clone: Its antigen is not known.

Findings of the study overall: The genetic and exposure-history diversity represented was limited by few donors.

The authors combined CD45RO+ cells with CCR7-negative CD45RA+ TemRA cells as CD8 memory. TCRdb's copy holds only in-frame clones and misses some; the assay was immunoSEQ multiplex PCR. Among approximately 100,000 clones listed, less than 80% were seen once. The rearrangement joins TRBV6-1 to TRBJ2-7; 7 positions match TRBD2. Material for sequencing was memory CD8+ T cells sorted from blood. Subset: CD45RO+ cells pooled with CCR7-negative TemRA cells. This TCR was recovered from a woman in her 30s in good health. The CDR3 is CASSQRGYEQYF. The DNA for the CDR3 is TGTGCCAGCTCGCAGCGGGGCTACGAGCAGTACTTC.